Each of the 8 T cell receptor beta chains below was sequenced from the same sample in a study of cytomegalovirus exposure and HLA in healthy donors. The PCR ran on 60 Vbeta and 13 Jbeta primers. Libraries were prepared by immunoSEQ multiplex PCR; TCRdb keeps only in-frame clonotypes and omits some of them. The sample holds over 150,000 clones, approximately 82% seen once. Sequenced material: PBMCs. The receptors come from a male donor in good health and CMV-seronegative.

The V gene is TRBV5-8, the J gene TRBJ2-1, with 11 bases that match TRBD2. CDR1 and CDR2 from the germline V gene are SGHTS and YDEGEE. J lost 15 bases, V lost 6 bases, and 11 bases had no gene match. The CDR3 consists of 13 residues. CDR3: CASTQKTSGNRFF. The CDR3 DNA reads as TGTGCCAGCACCCAAAAGACTAGCGGGAATCGGTTCTTC.

This chain links TRBV19 with TRBJ2-7; TRBD1 aligns across 7 bases. Germline V gives CDR1 LNHDA, CDR2 SQIVND (reference sequence). With V trimmed by 6 bases and J by 3 bases, 5 bases remained unmatched. The CDR3 consists of 13 residues. This CDR3 reads CASSGTAFYEQYF. Here the CDR3 DNA reads TGTGCCAGTAGCGGGACAGCTTTCTACGAGCAGTACTTC.

This clone is a singleton in its sample. The J gene is TRBJ2-1, the V gene TRBV7-8; TRBD2 matches at 8 bases. Germline trimming cut 3 bases from V and 7 bases from J; bases unmatched to any gene: 17. CDR3 size: 18 residues. Germline loops: CDR1 SGHVS, CDR2 FQNEAQ. The CDR3 coding sequence is TGTGCCAGCAGCTTTAGAGGGCCGGGCGCAGCGGGAGATAATGAGCAGTTCTTC. Translating it yields CASSFRGPGAAGDNEQFF.

CDR3 sequence (DNA): TGCGCCAGCAGTGAACTAAACTACGAGCAGTACTTC. Translation gives CASSELNYEQYF. V gene TRBV10-2 combines with J gene TRBJ2-7, with unresolved D. CDR3 size: 12 residues. V dropped 3 bases and J dropped 3 bases, with 6 bases sitting between them. Germline CDR1 and CDR2: WSHSY and SAAADI.

V usage is TRBV18 and J usage is TRBJ2-3, with unresolved D. This CDR3 has 13 amino acids. Germline loops: CDR1 KGHSH, CDR2 LQKENI. V lost 0 bases to trimming and J lost 5 bases, with 6 bases between them. The CDR3 spells CASSPPSGDTQYF. The CDR3 DNA sequence: TGTGCCAGCTCACCACCGTCCGGAGATACGCAGTATTTT. Combining the CDR3 with reference TRBV18 and TRBJ2-3 gives the whole variable domain NAGVMQNPRHLVRRRGQEARLRCSPMKGHSHVYWYRQLPEEGLKFMVYLQKENIIDESGMPKERFSAEFPKEGPSILRIQQVVRGDSAAYFCASSPPSGDTQYFGPGTRLTVL.

This clone was counted between two and nine times. CDR3 nucleotide sequence: TGTGCCACCAGCAGGGTTACAGGATCCCTCCTTGCAACTAATGAAAAACTGTTTTTT. This encodes CATSRVTGSLLATNEKLFF. The chain is built from TRBV15 and TRBJ1-4; TRBD1 is a possible D gene (5 bases). The CDR3 totals 19 residues. Germline assignment: CDR1 LNHNV and CDR2 YYDKDF (reference sequence). V lost 3 bases and J lost 0, with 20 bases in between.

This clone was seen only once. CDR3 bases: TGCGCCAGCAGAGCCCTGGGCGCTGAAGCTTTCTTT. This sequence encodes CASRALGAEAFF. This rearrangement joins TRBV10-1 to TRBJ1-1; no clear D gene. Germline V gene lookup returns CDR1 WNHNN and CDR2 SYGVQD (reference sequence). This CDR3 spans 12 amino acids. Deletions cut 6 bases from V and 6 bases from J, with 11 bases between.

The chain employs TRBV7-9 and TRBJ1-2; D not resolved. V gave up 9 bases and J gave up 2 bases, with 10 bases separating them. Germline V gene lookup returns CDR1 SEHNR and CDR2 FQNEAQ (reference sequence). The CDR3 is 12 residues long. The chain's CDR3 is CASTTKNYGYTF. The CDR3 DNA is TGTGCCAGTACTACGAAAAACTATGGCTACACCTTC.